The present T cell receptor (beta chain) was sequenced within a study of Ad26.COV2.S vaccination and SARS-CoV-2 variants. Overall study findings and caveats: Participants given vaccine showed non-spike TCR breadth similar to that of placebo recipients. It was vaccine recipients, not placebo recipients, who had the higher spike-specific TCR breadth.

Sequenced by immunoSEQ multiplex PCR; TCRdb stores in-frame clones only, minus some. This repertoire shows 200,000 to 250,000 clones, around 87% found once; its top ten account for roughly a tenth. V was trimmed by 2 bases and J by 5 bases, leaving 9 bases between them. This CDR3 comprises 12 residues. Germline V gives CDR1 SQVTM, CDR2 ANQGSEA. Treatment of the sample: about 20 received Ad26.COV2.S at low or high dose, single or two shots; 5 received placebo; per-sample allocation not given. Sample collection was performed on day 63 after the first vaccine or placebo injection. Boston supplied an adult donor aged 18-55 years. As regards this clone: Its antigen is still unknown.

Material: peripheral blood, obtained in a trial of Ad26.COV2.S vaccine versus placebo. The chain is built from TRBV29-1 and TRBJ2-5, with unresolved D. This sequence originates from a person aged 18-60 years who received the Ad26.COV2.S COVID-19 vaccine or a placebo. CDR3 DNA sequence: TGCAGCGTTGAAAAGGGTGGGGAGACCCAGTACTTC. This translates into CSVEKGGETQYF.